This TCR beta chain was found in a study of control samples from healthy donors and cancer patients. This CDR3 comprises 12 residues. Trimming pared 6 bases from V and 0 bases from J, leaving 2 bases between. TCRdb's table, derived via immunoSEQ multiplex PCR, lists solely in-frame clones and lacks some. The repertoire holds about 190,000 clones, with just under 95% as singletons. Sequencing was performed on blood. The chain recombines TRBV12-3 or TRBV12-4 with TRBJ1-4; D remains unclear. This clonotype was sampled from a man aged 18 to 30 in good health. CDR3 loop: CASRPTNEKLFF. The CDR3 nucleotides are TGTGCCAGCAGACCAACTAATGAAAAACTGTTTTTT.